These 21 T cell receptor beta chains were all obtained from the same sample, sequenced in a study of blood T cell repertoires in COVID-19. Assay used: immunoSEQ multiplex PCR; TCRdb lists only in-frame clones, some missing. Counted here are under 200,000 clones, around nine tenths occurring once; the ten biggest clones make up 6%. The sequenced sample consisted of peripheral blood. The receptors were sampled from a man aged 35-49 years with active or convalescent COVID-19.

In its sample, this clone was seen once. The chain joins TRBV27 to TRBJ1-1; TRBD1 might be the D (5 bases). V lost 5 bases to trimming and J lost 0 bases, with 16 bases between them. In germline, CDR1 is MNHEY, CDR2 SMNVEV (reference sequence). The CDR3 is 16 amino acids. The CDR3 nucleotides are TGTGCCAGCAGTCCCTACCGACAGTGGATGAACACTGAAGCTTTCTTT. Translated: CASSPYRQWMNTEAFF.

The chain is built from TRBV7-9 and TRBJ2-7; TRBD2 agrees at 11 bases. The junction had 7 bases not matched to a gene; V was cut back by 5 bases and J by 1 base. Germline lookup yields CDR1 SEHNR and CDR2 FQNEAQ (reference sequence). CDR3 length: 16 residues. The CDR3 DNA sequence: TGTGCCAGCAGCCTGGGGGGGACTAGCGGTTCCTACGAGCAGTACTTC. It translates to CASSLGGTSGSYEQYF.

The gene calls are TRBV9 and TRBJ1-1, with a possible D match to TRBD1 (6 bases). The CDR3 runs to 13 residues. Trimming stripped 4 bases from V and 5 bases from J, with 12 bases between. Germline values: CDR1 SGDLS, CDR2 YYNGEE. The DNA of the CDR3 is TGTGCCAGCAGCCAAACCGGGACAACTGAAGCTTTCTTT. Protein sequence: CASSQTGTTEAFF.

V and J are TRBV28 and TRBJ2-2; 7 positions agree with TRBD1. The junction had 7 bases not matched to a gene; V was cut back by 10 bases and J by 5 bases. Germline assignment: CDR1 MDHEN and CDR2 SYDVKM. This CDR3 has 13 amino acids. CDR3 loop: CATRQGRTGELFF. The CDR3 DNA is TGTGCCACCCGACAGGGACGGACCGGGGAGCTGTTTTTT.

The chain uses TRBV9 and TRBJ1-3; D not certain. Germline CDR1 and CDR2: SGDLS and YYNGEE. The CDR3 extends over 17 amino acids. V was cut by 4 bases and J by 0 bases, with 17 bases left in between. This CDR3 is CASSRREQVVSGNTIYF. The CDR3 bases are TGTGCCAGCAGCAGGCGAGAGCAGGTCGTCTCTGGAAACACCATATATTTT.

V gene TRBV19 combines with J gene TRBJ2-1; tentative D call: TRBD1 (5 bases). Between the trimmed V and J ends, which lost 3 bases and 6 bases, there was a span of 9 bases. This CDR3 has 13 residues. The germline CDR1 and CDR2 sequences are LNHDA and SQIVND (reference sequence). The chain's CDR3 is CASSIGQGNEQFF. For the CDR3, the DNA is TGTGCCAGTAGTATCGGGCAGGGCAATGAGCAGTTCTTC.

CDR3 in amino acids: CAISDLGAGVQTNVYNEQFF. CDR3 in DNA: TGTGCCATCAGTGATCTGGGGGCGGGGGTTCAAACCAACGTATACAATGAGCAGTTCTTC. The V gene is TRBV10-3, the J gene TRBJ2-1, with D maybe TRBD2 (7 bases). V lost 3 bases and J 4 bases, leaving 28 bases between the germline ends. The CDR3 covers 20 residues. Germline V gene lookup returns CDR1 ENHRY and CDR2 SYGVKD.

The V gene is TRBV5-1, the J gene TRBJ1-1, with 8 bases fitting TRBD1. V was pared by 4 bases and J by 1 base, with 6 bases of the junction left unmatched. Germline-derived CDR1 and CDR2 are SGHRS and YFSETQ. This CDR3 contains 15 residues. The CDR3 sequence: CASSTGQGWNTEAFF. The CDR3 region has the DNA TGCGCCAGCAGCACAGGACAGGGATGGAACACTGAAGCTTTCTTT.

The chain links TRBV5-5 to TRBJ2-5, with D uncertain. V was pared by 0 bases and J by 5 bases, with 11 bases between. The CDR3 extends over 14 amino acids. Germline lookup yields CDR1 SGHKS and CDR2 YYEKEE (reference sequence). The CDR3 nucleotides are TGTGCCAGCAGCTTGGTCTGGGCCCGGGAGACCCAGTACTTC. This translates into CASSLVWARETQYF.

The V call is TRBV14, the J call TRBJ1-1; 8 nucleotides match TRBD1. The CDR3 is made up of 14 amino acids. Germline V gene data show CDR1 as SGHDN and CDR2 as FVKESK. V trimming: 5 bases; J trimming: 7 bases; junction bases outside the gene matches: 9. CDR3 amino acids: CASSFQQGVGEAFF. As DNA, the CDR3 is TGTGCCAGCAGCTTTCAACAGGGGGTCGGTGAAGCTTTCTTT.

The chain carries TRBV5-1 and TRBJ2-5; 13 bases are shared with TRBD2. This CDR3 contains 16 residues. Germline V gene sequence: CDR1 SGHRS, CDR2 YFSETQ. V shed 4 bases and J 2 bases; nucleotides not matched to a gene: 5. CDR3 coding DNA: TGCGCCAGCAGCCCCGAACTAGCGGGAGGGCAAGAGACCCAGTACTTC. Residues: CASSPELAGGQETQYF.

V usage is TRBV2 and J usage is TRBJ2-3; D ambiguous. Trimming shortened V by 3 bases and J by 4 bases, and 8 bases separated the two germline ends. Germline loops: CDR1 SNHLY, CDR2 FYNNEI. The CDR3 spans 13 residues. The CDR3 loop reads CASSEALPDTQYF. The CDR3 DNA follows: TGTGCCAGCAGTGAGGCCCTGCCAGATACGCAGTATTTT.

The chain recombines TRBV28 with TRBJ2-4, with D hard to call. Trimming stripped 4 bases from V and 3 bases from J, with 13 bases between. Germline-derived CDR1 and CDR2 are MDHEN and SYDVKM. CDR3 length: 15 amino acids. The CDR3, as DNA: TGTGCCAGCAGTTCCTCTATCCGGTACAAAAACATTCAGTACTTC. Amino acid sequence: CASSSSIRYKNIQYF.

The V gene is TRBV25-1, the J gene TRBJ2-5; tentative D call: TRBD1 (6 bases). Trimming pared 4 bases from V and 2 bases from J, leaving 8 bases between. Germline CDR1 is MGHDK and CDR2 is SYGVNS. The CDR3 consists of 13 residues. The CDR3 bases are TGTGCCAGCAGTGGGACAGTACAAGAGACCCAGTACTTC. Translating gives CASSGTVQETQYF.

The chain combines TRBV2 with TRBJ2-7; D perhaps matches TRBD1 (6 bases). Between the trimmed V and J ends, which lost 7 bases and 6 bases, there was a span of 13 bases. Germline CDR1 is SNHLY and CDR2 is FYNNEI. The CDR3 runs 12 residues. The CDR3 sequence: CASNLQGPEQYF. For the CDR3, the DNA is TGTGCCAGCAATCTACAGGGTCCCGAGCAGTACTTC. The whole variable domain, filled in from reference TRBV2 and TRBJ2-7, reads EPEVTQTPSHQVTQMGQEVILRCVPISNHLYFYWYRQILGQKVEFLVSFYNNEISEKSEIFDDQFSVERPDGSNFTLKIRSTKLEDSAMYFCASNLQGPEQYFGPGTRLTVT.

This clone has only one observation. The V and J genes are TRBV15 and TRBJ2-7; 9 bases are a match to TRBD2. This CDR3 comprises 17 residues. Germline V gene sequence: CDR1 LNHNV, CDR2 YYDKDF (reference sequence). Trimming at V came to 1 base and at J to 3 bases, leaving 10 bases not matched to a gene. The chain's CDR3 is CATSRVGSGRGSYEQYF. The CDR3 DNA reads TGTGCCACCAGCAGAGTGGGTAGCGGGAGAGGTAGCTACGAGCAGTACTTC. Full variable domain (outside the CDR3, taken from reference TRBV15 and TRBJ2-7): DAMVIQNPRYQVTQFGKPVTLSCSQTLNHNVMYWYQQKSSQAPKLLFHYYDKDFNNEADTPDNFQSRRPNTSFCFLDIRSPGLGDTAMYLCATSRVGSGRGSYEQYFGPGTRLTVT.

This chain joins TRBV5-1 and TRBJ2-5; TRBD2 matches at 11 bases. Germline CDR1 reads SGHRS; CDR2 reads YFSETQ. The CDR3 totals 15 residues. With 4 bases clipped from V and 2 bases from J, the junction kept 4 bases outside the gene matches. CDR3 sequence reads: CASSPLAGGQETQYF. The DNA for the CDR3 is TGCGCCAGCAGCCCCCTAGCGGGGGGTCAAGAGACCCAGTACTTC.

This sequence joins TRBV5-1 and TRBJ2-2, with D hard to call. V was pared by 0 bases and J by 6 bases, with 12 bases between. The CDR3 has 15 amino acids. Germline CDR1 is SGHRS and CDR2 is YFSETQ. CDR3 sequence: CASSLDARSAGELFF. The CDR3 DNA follows: TGCGCCAGCAGCTTGGATGCCAGGTCGGCCGGGGAGCTGTTTTTT.

The V and J genes are TRBV19 and TRBJ2-3, with TRBD2 identical over 7 bases. Unmatched junction bases numbered 9, after V lost 3 bases and J lost 6 bases. The CDR3 runs to 15 residues. Germline CDR1 and CDR2: LNHDA and SQIVND (reference sequence). The CDR3 sequence is CASSMGGLEGDTQYF. CDR3 DNA: TGTGCCAGTAGTATGGGTGGACTAGAAGGGGATACGCAGTATTTT.

This sequence joins TRBV6-5 and TRBJ1-4; possibly TRBD1 for D (5 bases). The length of the CDR3 is 15 residues. The ends were cut back, 9 bases at V and 0 bases at J, with 14 bases in the middle. Looked up from germline, CDR1 is MNHEY and CDR2 is SVGAGI. CDR3 sequence reads: CASGGVGPTNEKLFF. In nucleotides, the CDR3 is TGTGCCAGTGGGGGGGTAGGACCAACTAATGAAAAACTGTTTTTT.

The chain is built from TRBV5-1 and TRBJ2-1; 10 bases are shared with TRBD2. CDR3 length: 14 amino acids. The germline V gene encodes CDR1 SGHRS and CDR2 YFSETQ. Losses at the gene ends were 5 bases for V and 9 bases for J; bases not matched to a gene: 8. For the CDR3, the DNA is TGCGCCAGCAGGGATAGCGGGGGGAGGGTTGAGCAGTTCTTC. It encodes CASRDSGGRVEQFF.